Below, 16 T cell receptor beta chains from the same sample are listed, as sequenced in a study of immune evolution from preneoplasia to lung adenocarcinoma. The method was immunoSEQ multiplex PCR; TCRdb's version includes in-frame clones alone and lacks a portion of them. The sample has about 41,000 clones, over 75% seen once. Source material: FFPE invasive lung adenocarcinoma tissue. All receptors come from a person in their 60s with lung adenocarcinoma.

The chain uses TRBV30 and TRBJ2-3; D is unclear. The CDR3 has 10 amino acids. The germline V gene has CDR1 GTSNPN and CDR2 SVGIG (reference sequence). Trimming pared 7 bases from V and 9 bases from J, leaving 11 bases between. The CDR3 reads CASPESTQYF. For the CDR3, the DNA is TGTGCCTCACCGGAGTCGACGCAGTATTTT.

This clone came up a few times. V and J are TRBV30 and TRBJ2-1; D unclear. Germline CDR1 GTSNPN, CDR2 SVGIG (reference sequence). The CDR3 covers 14 residues. The V end was cut by 2 bases, the J end by 11 bases, with 19 bases between. Here the CDR3 reads CAWSNSPTASQQFF. CDR3 bases: TGTGCCTGGAGTAACAGCCCCACAGCCAGTCAGCAGTTCTTC.

The V call is TRBV30, the J call TRBJ2-3; 7 nucleotides agree with TRBD1. The CDR3 length is 15 residues. Germline assignment: CDR1 GTSNPN and CDR2 SVGIG (reference sequence). The V gene end was trimmed by 0 bases and the J gene end by 5 bases; junction bases not matched to a gene: 8. DNA of the CDR3: TGTGCCTGGAGTGTGGACAGGCAATTGGGAGATACGCAGTATTTT. Its translation is CAWSVDRQLGDTQYF.

This chain links TRBV11-2 with TRBJ2-1; possible D gene TRBD1, 6 bases. The CDR3 covers 13 residues. V lost 5 bases to trimming and J lost 4 bases, with 9 bases between them. Germline V CDR1 and CDR2: SGHAT, FQNNGV. The CDR3 coding sequence is TGTGCCAGCAGCCGGGACATATACAATGAGCAGTTCTTC. It encodes CASSRDIYNEQFF. Complete variable domain (other parts from reference TRBV11-2 and TRBJ2-1): EAGVAQSPRYKIIEKRQSVAFWCNPISGHATLYWYQQILGQGPKLLIQFQNNGVVDDSQLPKDRFSAERLKGVDSTLKIQPAKLEDSAVYLCASSRDIYNEQFFGPGTRLTVL.

The chain links TRBV28 to TRBJ2-5, with D perhaps TRBD2 (6 bases). The CDR3 loop spans 15 amino acids. Germline assignment: CDR1 MDHEN and CDR2 SYDVKM. V dropped 6 bases and J dropped 5 bases, with 19 bases sitting between them. DNA of the CDR3: TGTGCCAGCAGGGGGTATACGGGAGCGCCGGAGACCCAGTACTTC. Protein: CASRGYTGAPETQYF.

The chain uses TRBV21-1 and TRBJ2-1; TRBD2 is the table's D call and was not checked against the DNA. TRBV21-1 is a pseudogene segment. This CDR3 region has 16 residues. CDR3 sequence (DNA): TGTGCCAGCAGGGTCATTAGCGGGAGAAAGGGGGATGAGCAGTTCTTC. Its translation is CASRVISGRKGDEQFF.

This rearrangement joins TRBV5-1 to TRBJ1-4; tentative D call: TRBD1 (5 bases). V lost 8 bases and J 7 bases, leaving 18 bases between the germline ends. The CDR3 is 14 amino acids. Germline V CDR1 and CDR2: SGHRS, YFSETQ. The CDR3 region is CASSRGWGGEKLFF. In DNA form, the CDR3 reads TGCGCCAGTTCTCGCGGGTGGGGCGGTGAAAAACTGTTTTTT.

The V gene is TRBV5-1, the J gene TRBJ2-7; weak D call: TRBD1 (6 bases). V lost 7 bases to trimming and J lost 0 bases, with 8 bases between them. Germline-derived CDR1 and CDR2 are SGHRS and YFSETQ. The CDR3 is made up of 12 amino acids. Written as DNA, the CDR3 is TGCGCCAGCGGGGACACCTCCTACGAGCAGTACTTC. Protein: CASGDTSYEQYF.

This clone was observed a few times. The chain links TRBV7-9 to TRBJ2-2; weak D call: TRBD1 (6 bases). The V gene lost 4 bases and the J gene lost 3 bases, with 9 bases spanning the gap. Germline CDR1 SEHNR, CDR2 FQNEAQ (reference sequence). This CDR3 spans 14 amino acids. The CDR3 region is CASSSQGDTGELFF. The CDR3 nucleotides read TGTGCCAGCAGCTCACAGGGAGACACCGGGGAGCTGTTTTTT. The whole variable domain, remainder taken from reference TRBV7-9 and TRBJ2-2, is DTGVSQNPRHKITKRGQNVTFRCDPISEHNRLYWYRQTLGQGPEFLTYFQNEAQLEKSRLLSDRFSAERPKGSFSTLEIQRTEQGDSAMYLCASSSQGDTGELFFGEGSRLTVL.

A note on this clone: Its ends do not fully match the called genes, so a read error is possible. The chain recombines TRBV20-1 with TRBJ1-2, with D unresolved. Germline V lookup: CDR1 DFQATT, CDR2 SNEGSKA (reference sequence). The CDR3 loop spans 10 amino acids. DNA of the CDR3: TGCAGTGGCACCCGAGAGGCGGATTCCTTC. Translation gives CSGTREADSF.

The chain links TRBV5-1 to TRBJ2-7, with TRBD1 matching 7 bases. The CDR3 length is 14 residues. The germline V gene encodes CDR1 SGHRS and CDR2 YFSETQ. V shed 3 bases, J shed 3 bases, and the junction held 6 bases outside the gene matches. The CDR3, as DNA: TGCGCCAGCAGCTCTTTGACAGGGAGCTACGAGCAGTACTTC. It is translated as CASSSLTGSYEQYF.

This clone was picked up one time. The gene calls are TRBV5-1 and TRBJ2-7; D ambiguous. The germline V and J ends were trimmed by 5 bases and 0 bases, with 12 bases remaining between them. Germline assignment: CDR1 SGHRS and CDR2 YFSETQ. This CDR3 region has 14 residues. The CDR3: CASRGSSSSYEQYF. The CDR3 DNA sequence: TGCGCCAGCAGGGGGTCTTCGAGCTCCTACGAGCAGTACTTC.

The J gene is TRBJ1-5, the V gene TRBV6-1; possibly TRBD1 for D (5 bases). Germline loops: CDR1 MNHNS, CDR2 SASEGT. The ends were cut back, 4 bases at V and 3 bases at J, with 16 bases in the middle. The CDR3 loop spans 16 amino acids. The chain's CDR3 is CASSAEGAYYNQPQHF. Written as DNA, the CDR3 is TGTGCCAGCAGTGCCGAAGGGGCGTATTACAATCAGCCCCAGCATTTT.

The chain uses TRBV5-6 and TRBJ2-1; 10 bases are a match to TRBD2. This CDR3 contains 15 residues. J gave up 4 bases and V 2 bases, and 3 bases lay outside the gene matches. Germline CDR1 SGHDT, CDR2 YYEEEE. CDR3 nucleotide sequence: TGTGCCAGCAGCTTCGGACTAGCGGTTTACAATGAGCAGTTCTTC. It codes for CASSFGLAVYNEQFF.

The chain couples TRBV20-1 to TRBJ1-3, with D uncertain. Germline CDR1 DFQATT, CDR2 SNEGSKA (reference sequence). V was shortened by 6 bases and J by 8 bases, with 11 bases between the two germline ends. The CDR3 length is 11 residues. The CDR3 DNA sequence: TGCAGTGCGAGGAGGTCTGACACCATATATTTT. Amino acids: CSARRSDTIYF.

This chain connects TRBV4-2 to TRBJ1-5; 9 bases line up with TRBD1. Germline V gives CDR1 LGHNA, CDR2 YNFKEQ. This CDR3 contains 16 residues. V lost 4 bases, J lost 6 bases, and 10 bases stayed unmatched. The CDR3, as DNA: TGTGCCAGCAGCCTCACAGGGGGCTACCGCGGTCAGCCCCAGCATTTT. This translates into CASSLTGGYRGQPQHF.